The 25 T cell receptor beta chains below all came from one sample that was sequenced in a study of blood T cell repertoires in COVID-19. Profiled with immunoSEQ multiplex PCR; TCRdb holds only in-frame clones, not every one. The table includes under 400,000 clones, more than 70% detected once. Material: PBMCs or T cells enriched from blood (not recorded which). Receptors originate from a man between 35 and 55 years old in a cohort exposed to, infected with or recovered from COVID-19 (not recorded which).

The chain recombines TRBV18 with TRBJ1-5; 7 bases line up with TRBD1. Germline V gene data show CDR1 as KGHSH and CDR2 as LQKENI. J lost 0 bases, V lost 3 bases, and 14 bases had no gene match. CDR3 size: 19 residues. CDR3 bases: TGTGCCAGCTCACCGCCGGGAGGGGGCACGGGCTATAGCAATCAGCCCCAGCATTTT. It is translated as CASSPPGGGTGYSNQPQHF.

This chain uses TRBV28 with TRBJ2-7, with TRBD2 identical over 8 bases. V trimming: 5 bases; J trimming: 2 bases; junction bases outside the gene matches: 8. The CDR3 has 15 amino acids. Germline values: CDR1 MDHEN, CDR2 SYDVKM. The DNA for the CDR3 is TGTGCCAGCAGTGCCCAAAGGCGGGAGGCCTACGAGCAGTACTTC. Translation gives CASSAQRREAYEQYF. Full variable domain (missing parts from reference TRBV28 and TRBJ2-7): DVKVTQSSRYLVKRTGEKVFLECVQDMDHENMFWYRQDPGLGLRLIYFSYDVKMKEKGDIPEGYSVSREKKERFSLILESASTNQTSMYLCASSAQRREAYEQYFGPGTRLTVT.

CDR3 nucleotide sequence: TGTGCCAGCAGTTTACACAGCCAAAATTCACCCCTCCACTTT. Translation gives CASSLHSQNSPLHF. The chain employs TRBV28 and TRBJ1-6, with D unclear. Germline V gene sequence: CDR1 MDHEN, CDR2 SYDVKM. The V end was cut by 2 bases, the J end by 7 bases, with 9 bases between. The CDR3 length is 14 residues. Together with reference TRBV28 and TRBJ1-6, the CDR3 gives the full variable domain: DVKVTQSSRYLVKRTGEKVFLECVQDMDHENMFWYRQDPGLGLRLIYFSYDVKMKEKGDIPEGYSVSREKKERFSLILESASTNQTSMYLCASSLHSQNSPLHFGNGTRLTVT.

The chain recombines TRBV19 with TRBJ1-2; TRBD1 aligns across 7 bases. Germline CDR1 LNHDA, CDR2 SQIVND (reference sequence). V was pared by 3 bases and J by 0 bases, with 4 bases of the junction left unmatched. The length of the CDR3 is 15 residues. As DNA, the CDR3 is TGTGCCAGTAGTATGGGGACAGACCCTAACTATGGCTACACCTTC. Translation: CASSMGTDPNYGYTF.

The chain carries TRBV30 and TRBJ1-3; D is possibly TRBD1 (5 bases). In germline, CDR1 is GTSNPN, CDR2 SVGIG (reference sequence). V was cut by 5 bases and J by 5 bases, with 13 bases left in between. The CDR3 is 13 amino acids. The CDR3 sequence: CAWGPGFRNTIYF. The CDR3 DNA sequence: TGTGCCTGGGGGCCAGGGTTTCGAAACACCATATATTTT.

V usage is TRBV28 and J usage is TRBJ2-7; the D is unclear. This CDR3 comprises 12 residues. Germline V lookup: CDR1 MDHEN, CDR2 SYDVKM. V was pared by 6 bases and J by 7 bases, with 13 bases between. This CDR3 reads CASSTPSGEQYF. CDR3 in DNA: TGTGCCAGCAGCACCCCCTCAGGAGAGCAGTACTTC.

This chain uses TRBV5-1 with TRBJ2-1; perhaps TRBD2 as D (6 bases). Germline CDR1 and CDR2: SGHRS and YFSETQ. This CDR3 contains 13 residues. The V end was cut by 6 bases, the J end by 8 bases, with 15 bases between. The CDR3 loop is CASMVGGMYEQFF. The CDR3 coding sequence is TGCGCCAGCATGGTAGGCGGGATGTATGAGCAGTTCTTC.

CDR3 sequence (DNA): TGTGCCATCAGTGGAGGACAGCCCACGGGCACCGGGGAGCTGTTTTTT. Amino acid sequence: CAISGGQPTGTGELFF. The V gene is TRBV10-3, the J gene TRBJ2-2; D perhaps matches TRBD1 (6 bases). Deletions cut 4 bases from V and 4 bases from J, with 16 bases between. The CDR3 has 16 amino acids. Per the germline V gene, CDR1 is ENHRY and CDR2 is SYGVKD.

This chain connects TRBV6-5 to TRBJ2-7, with 13 bases matching TRBD2. Trimming cost V 4 bases and J 7 bases; bases outside gene matches: 7. CDR1 and CDR2 (germline): MNHEY, SVGAGI. The CDR3 runs to 15 residues. The CDR3 coding sequence is TGTGCCAGCAGTTCCGGACTAGCGGGAGTAGAAGAGCAGTACTTC. Protein sequence: CASSSGLAGVEEQYF.

This sequence joins TRBV14 and TRBJ2-7, with TRBD2 matching 15 bases. Unmatched junction bases numbered 3, after V lost 4 bases and J lost 2 bases. In germline, CDR1 is SGHDN, CDR2 FVKESK. The CDR3 is 16 amino acids. The CDR3 region is CASSPGLAGGTYEQYF. Here the CDR3 DNA reads TGTGCCAGCAGCCCCGGACTAGCGGGAGGGACCTACGAGCAGTACTTC.

The chain is built from TRBV5-4 and TRBJ1-5, with a weak D call TRBD1 (6 bases). Trimming cost V 5 bases and J 3 bases, with 12 bases left between them. The CDR3 extends over 14 amino acids. Germline V lookup: CDR1 SGHNT, CDR2 YYREEE (reference sequence). CDR3 region: CASSAGTHNQPQHF. CDR3 in DNA: TGTGCCAGCAGTGCCGGGACACACAATCAGCCCCAGCATTTT.

J is TRBJ2-1 and V is TRBV28, with 13 bases matching TRBD2. From germline, CDR1 is MDHEN and CDR2 SYDVKM. V lost 5 bases and J lost 6; bases outside the gene matches: 7. This CDR3 has 16 amino acids. The CDR3 region has the DNA TGTGCCAGCAGTCCAACCGGGACTAGCGGGATCAATGAGCAGTTCTTC. Translating gives CASSPTGTSGINEQFF. The full variable domain, rest sourced from reference TRBV28 and TRBJ2-1, is DVKVTQSSRYLVKRTGEKVFLECVQDMDHENMFWYRQDPGLGLRLIYFSYDVKMKEKGDIPEGYSVSREKKERFSLILESASTNQTSMYLCASSPTGTSGINEQFFGPGTRLTVL.

This chain uses TRBV20-1 with TRBJ2-1, with TRBD2 matching over 10 bases. The CDR3 totals 16 residues. Germline CDR1 DFQATT, CDR2 SNEGSKA (reference sequence). V gave up 3 bases and J gave up 0 bases; unmatched junction bases: 5. The CDR3 sequence: CSASSLAGASYNEQFF. CDR3 DNA: TGCAGTGCTAGTTCGCTAGCGGGAGCCTCCTACAATGAGCAGTTCTTC.

V and J are TRBV11-2 and TRBJ2-5, with 12 nucleotides matching TRBD2. The CDR3 is 15 amino acids. The V gene's germline CDR1 is SGHAT and CDR2 FQNNGV. J gave up 4 bases and V 7 bases, and 7 bases lay outside the gene matches. The CDR3 region is CASNLAGGRLETQYF. CDR3 coding DNA: TGTGCCAGCAACCTAGCGGGAGGGCGGTTAGAGACCCAGTACTTC. Full variable domain (rest looked up from reference TRBV11-2 and TRBJ2-5): EAGVAQSPRYKIIEKRQSVAFWCNPISGHATLYWYQQILGQGPKLLIQFQNNGVVDDSQLPKDRFSAERLKGVDSTLKIQPAKLEDSAVYLCASNLAGGRLETQYFGPGTRLLVL.

The chain links TRBV18 to TRBJ2-7; D gene ambiguous. The CDR3 is 13 residues long. Germline loops: CDR1 KGHSH, CDR2 LQKENI. V lost 2 bases and J lost 4, with 9 bases in between. CDR3 coding DNA: TGTGCCAGCTCACCAGGGCTCGATTACGAGCAGTACTTC. Amino acid sequence: CASSPGLDYEQYF.

The chain's CDR3 is CASRYGRTYNEQFF. CDR3 sequence (DNA): TGTGCCAGCAGATATGGACGGACTTACAATGAGCAGTTCTTC. The rearrangement uses TRBV6-5 and TRBJ2-1; D may be TRBD2 (5 bases). The V end lost 6 bases, the J end lost 4 bases, and 13 bases lay between the germline ends. Germline-derived CDR1 and CDR2 are MNHEY and SVGAGI. The CDR3 consists of 14 residues.

The CDR3 protein is CASSSGLAGGGYQETQYF. The CDR3 nucleotides are TGCGCCAGCAGCTCGGGACTAGCGGGAGGAGGGTACCAAGAGACCCAGTACTTC. This chain connects TRBV5-1 to TRBJ2-5, with 15 positions matching TRBD2. The CDR3 contains 18 residues. V shed 3 bases and J 0 bases; nucleotides not matched to a gene: 6. CDR1 and CDR2 (germline): SGHRS, YFSETQ.

The V call is TRBV15, the J call TRBJ1-5; D is ambiguous. Per the germline V gene, CDR1 is LNHNV and CDR2 is YYDKDF (reference sequence). The V and J ends lost 0 bases and 8 bases respectively, with 11 bases between them. The CDR3 totals 14 residues. This CDR3 is CATSRDPYIEPQHF. Written as DNA, the CDR3 is TGTGCCACCAGCAGAGACCCTTATATAGAGCCCCAGCATTTT.

The V and J genes are TRBV3-1 (or the pseudogene TRBV3-2) and TRBJ1-6; D uncertain. The CDR3 sequence is 15 residues long. V dropped 1 base and J dropped 0 bases, with 4 bases sitting between them. Germline V gives CDR1 LGHDT, CDR2 YNNKEL (reference sequence). The CDR3 bases are TGTGCCAGCAGCCAAGCGGGCTCCTATAATTCACCCCTCCACTTT. Protein: CASSQAGSYNSPLHF.

A word on this clone: A much larger clone sits a single nucleotide away, making a read error possible. DNA of the CDR3: TGTGCCAGCACCATGAACACTGAAGCTTTCTTT. Protein: CASTMNTEAFF. J is TRBJ1-1 and V is TRBV2; no clear D. The V end was cut by 7 bases, the J end by 0 bases, with 3 bases between. Germline CDR1 reads SNHLY; CDR2 reads FYNNEI. The CDR3 is 11 residues long.

The chain has TRBV18 and TRBJ1-2, with no clear D. Trimming left V 3 bases short and J 5 bases short, with 13 bases between. The V gene's germline CDR1 is KGHSH and CDR2 LQKENI. CDR3 length equals 14 residues. The CDR3 loop reads CASSPPGSFYGYTF. CDR3 nucleotides: TGTGCCAGCTCACCCCCTGGCTCTTTTTATGGCTACACCTTC.

The rearrangement uses TRBV9 and TRBJ2-1, with TRBD2 matching over 8 bases. The CDR3 loop spans 14 amino acids. Per germline, CDR1 SGDLS and CDR2 YYNGEE. The J segment lost 9 bases and the V segment lost 2 bases, leaving 7 bases of the junction unmatched. CDR3 sequence reads: CASSVRGAGGEQFF. The CDR3 region has the DNA TGTGCCAGCAGCGTGAGGGGCGCGGGAGGTGAGCAGTTCTTC.

The chain links TRBV25-1 to TRBJ1-4; D is perhaps TRBD1 (5 bases). Germline lookup yields CDR1 MGHDK and CDR2 SYGVNS. This CDR3 spans 15 amino acids. V lost 2 bases and J lost 7, with 14 bases in between. The CDR3 DNA reads as TGTGCCAGCAGTGAAGGCAGGGTCTGGGGTGAAAAACTGTTTTTT. Translating it yields CASSEGRVWGEKLFF.

V is TRBV7-9 and J is TRBJ2-1; TRBD2 agrees at 7 bases. CDR1 is SEHNR and CDR2 is FQNEAQ in the germline V gene (reference sequence). This CDR3 region has 14 residues. J gave up 5 bases and V 3 bases, and 4 bases lay outside the gene matches. CDR3 residues: CASSFSGTNNEQFF. DNA of the CDR3: TGTGCCAGCAGCTTTTCCGGGACTAACAATGAGCAGTTCTTC.

For the CDR3, the DNA is TGTGCCAGCACCCAGGGCCAGGGGGCGGGTGAGCAGTACTTC. Protein sequence: CASTQGQGAGEQYF. The rearrangement joins TRBV28 to TRBJ2-7, with TRBD1 identical over 8 bases. With V trimmed by 7 bases and J by 7 bases, 12 bases remained unmatched. Germline CDR1 is MDHEN and CDR2 is SYDVKM. This CDR3 has 14 amino acids. Together with reference TRBV28 and TRBJ2-7, the CDR3 gives the full variable domain: DVKVTQSSRYLVKRTGEKVFLECVQDMDHENMFWYRQDPGLGLRLIYFSYDVKMKEKGDIPEGYSVSREKKERFSLILESASTNQTSMYLCASTQGQGAGEQYFGPGTRLTVT.